This section outlines one T cell receptor (beta chain) sequence together with its context. This specimen belongs to a study of blood T cell repertoires in COVID-19. CDR1 is SGHTA, CDR2 FQGNSA, per germline. Deletions cut 6 bases from V and 4 bases from J, with 31 bases between. This CDR3 contains 19 residues. Per the study methods: Using reference gene primer amplification, nucleated cell counts were estimated. TCRdb's table, derived via immunoSEQ multiplex PCR, lists solely in-frame clones and lacks some. Clone size and the V and J calls come from that table; the DNA yielded D and trimming. This sample has hundreds of thousands of clones, with around 91% found just once.

This TCR came from a woman between 18 and 30 years old who had recovered from COVID-19. The chain employs TRBV7-2 and TRBJ2-7; tentative D call: TRBD2 (5 bases). The sample was peripheral blood. For the CDR3, the DNA is TGTGCCAGCAGGTGGCCCGGGGTAGCTCAGGATCCCCTAACGTACGAGCAGTACGTC. The encoded protein is CASRWPGVAQDPLTYEQYV.